The source of this T cell receptor (beta chain) is a study of T cells in localized non-small cell lung cancer. General study points: Uninvolved neighboring lung showed the greatest T cell clonality, exceeding tumor. Appearances in adjacent lung were noted for a median approximately 58 of the top 100 tumor clones. Because sequencing included only one region (of the tumor), heterogeneity remains possible.

TCRdb's copy holds only in-frame clones and misses some; the assay was immunoSEQ multiplex PCR. The data show roughly 30,000 clones, about nine tenths seen once. Note on this clone: Its antigen remains unknown.

V lost 5 bases and J lost 5, with 21 bases in between. The CDR3 runs 16 residues. Per germline, CDR1 SSHAT and CDR2 FNYEAQ (reference sequence). The V and J genes are TRBV7-7 and TRBJ2-5; D might be TRBD1 or TRBD2, each matching 7 bases. This sequence originates from a woman aged 40-75 years with stage I lung adenocarcinoma. The sequences come from peripheral blood, collected before any cancer treatment. In DNA form, the CDR3 reads TGTGCCAGCAGCCCCCGGACTAGTATCAGGGGGGAGACCCAGTACTTC. Its protein is CASSPRTSIRGETQYF.